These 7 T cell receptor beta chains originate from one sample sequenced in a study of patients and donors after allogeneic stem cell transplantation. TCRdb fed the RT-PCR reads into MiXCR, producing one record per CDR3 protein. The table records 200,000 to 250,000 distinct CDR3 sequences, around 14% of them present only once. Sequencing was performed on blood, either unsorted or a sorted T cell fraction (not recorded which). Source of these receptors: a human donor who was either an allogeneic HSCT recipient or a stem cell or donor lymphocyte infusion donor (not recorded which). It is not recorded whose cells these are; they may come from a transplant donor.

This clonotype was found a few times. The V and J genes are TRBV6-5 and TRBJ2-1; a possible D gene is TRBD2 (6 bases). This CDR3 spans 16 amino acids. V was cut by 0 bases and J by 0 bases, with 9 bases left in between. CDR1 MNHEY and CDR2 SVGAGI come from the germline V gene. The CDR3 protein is CASSYSTRVSYNEQFF. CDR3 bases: TGTGCCAGCAGTTACTCGACTAGGGTCTCCTACAATGAGCAGTTCTTC.

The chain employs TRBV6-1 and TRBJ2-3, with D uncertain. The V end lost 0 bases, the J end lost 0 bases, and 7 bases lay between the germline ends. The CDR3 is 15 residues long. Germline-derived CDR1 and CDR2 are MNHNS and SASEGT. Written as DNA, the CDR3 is TGTGCCAGCAGTGAAGCTGCGACTAGCACAGATACGCAGTATTTT. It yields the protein CASSEAATSTDTQYF.

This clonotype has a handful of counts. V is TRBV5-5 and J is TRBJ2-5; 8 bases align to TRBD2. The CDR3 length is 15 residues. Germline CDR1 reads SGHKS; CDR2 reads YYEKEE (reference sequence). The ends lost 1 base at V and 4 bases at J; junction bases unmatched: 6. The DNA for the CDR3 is TGTGCCAGCAGCTTGTACGGTACTAGCGGAGAGACCCAGTACTTC. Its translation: CASSLYGTSGETQYF. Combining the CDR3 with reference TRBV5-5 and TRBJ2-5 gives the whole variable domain DAGVTQSPTHLIKTRGQQVTLRCSPISGHKSVSWYQQVLGQGPQFIFQYYEKEERGRGNFPDRFSARQFPNYSSELNVNALLLGDSALYLCASSLYGTSGETQYFGPGTRLLVL.

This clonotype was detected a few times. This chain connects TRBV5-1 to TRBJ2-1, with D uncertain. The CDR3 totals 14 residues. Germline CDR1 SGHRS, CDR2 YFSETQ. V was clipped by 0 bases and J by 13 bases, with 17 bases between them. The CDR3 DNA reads TGCGCCAGCAGCTTGGAACTGCGGTTTAGAGCTCAGTTCTTC. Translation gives CASSLELRFRAQFF.

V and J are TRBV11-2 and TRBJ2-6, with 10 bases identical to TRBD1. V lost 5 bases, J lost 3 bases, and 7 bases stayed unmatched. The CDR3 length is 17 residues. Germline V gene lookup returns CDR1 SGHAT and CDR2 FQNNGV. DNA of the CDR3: TGTGCCAGCAGCCGGGACAGGGGAAGTGGTGGGGCCAACGTCCTGACTTTC. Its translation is CASSRDRGSGGANVLTF.

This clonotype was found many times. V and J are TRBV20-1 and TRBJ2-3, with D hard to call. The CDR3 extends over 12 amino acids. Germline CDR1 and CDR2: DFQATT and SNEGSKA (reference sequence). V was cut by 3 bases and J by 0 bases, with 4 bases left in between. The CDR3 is CSASRSTDTQYF. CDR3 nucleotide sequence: TGCAGTGCTAGTCGGAGCACAGATACGCAGTATTTT.

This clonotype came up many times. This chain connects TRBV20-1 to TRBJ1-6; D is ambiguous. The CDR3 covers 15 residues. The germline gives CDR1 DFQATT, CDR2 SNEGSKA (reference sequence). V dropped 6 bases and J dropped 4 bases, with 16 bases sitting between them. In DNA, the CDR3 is TGCAGTGCCCGTAAAGGGATGAGTTATAATTCACCCCTCCACTTT. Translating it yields CSARKGMSYNSPLHF.